This T cell receptor beta chain stems from a study of blood T cells in healthy people across ages. The authors ran a second PCR of roughly 6 to 12 cycles using a sample-barcoded 5' primer and a J-beta primer mix. TCRdb re-derived calls from the 5' RACE reads in MiXCR, one entry per CDR3 protein. Here the sample spans approximately 730,000 distinct CDR3 sequences, 40% to 45% being singletons. This clonotype was seen more than once but under ten times. Its target is unknown. Study-wide results and limits: TCR beta diversity tracked closely with naive T cell percentage.

This CDR3 is built from 14 residues. Germline V gene lookup returns CDR1 MNHEY and CDR2 SVGAGI. Trimming took 2 bases from V and 3 from J; bases not matched to a gene: 1. This chain uses TRBV6-5 with TRBJ2-1; 7 positions match TRBD1. Sequencing used blood. The receptor's source is a woman between 55 and 75 years old in good health. CDR3 sequence: CASSYDRDYNEQFF. The CDR3 nucleotides are TGTGCCAGCAGTTACGACAGGGACTACAATGAGCAGTTCTTC.